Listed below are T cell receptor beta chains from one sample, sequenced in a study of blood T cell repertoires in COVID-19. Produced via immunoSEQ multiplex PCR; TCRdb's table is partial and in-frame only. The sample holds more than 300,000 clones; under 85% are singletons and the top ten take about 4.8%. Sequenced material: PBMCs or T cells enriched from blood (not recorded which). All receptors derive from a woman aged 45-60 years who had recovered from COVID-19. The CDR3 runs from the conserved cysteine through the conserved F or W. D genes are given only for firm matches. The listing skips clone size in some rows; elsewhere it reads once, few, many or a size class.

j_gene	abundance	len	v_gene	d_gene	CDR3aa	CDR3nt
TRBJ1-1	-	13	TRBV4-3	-	CASSQDTGTEAFF	TGCGCCAGCAGCCAAGATACGGGGACTGAAGCTTTCTTT
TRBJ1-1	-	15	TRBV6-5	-	CASSTRTPVNTEAFF	TGTGCCAGCAGTACACGGACACCGGTGAACACTGAAGCTTTCTTT
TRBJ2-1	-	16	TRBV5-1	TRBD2	CASSLPGGGSYNEQFF	TGCGCCAGCAGCCTGCCCGGGGGGGGCTCCTACAATGAGCAGTTCTTC
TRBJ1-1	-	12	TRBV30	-	CAWSPRATEAFF	TGTGCCTGGAGTCCGAGGGCCACTGAAGCTTTCTTT
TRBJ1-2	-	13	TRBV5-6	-	CASSLWQGPLAAF	TGTGCCAGCAGCTTGTGGCAGGGGCCCCTCGCGGCCTTC
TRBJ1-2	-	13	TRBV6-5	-	CASTQGPNYGYTF	TGTGCCAGCACCCAGGGCCCTAACTATGGCTACACCTTC
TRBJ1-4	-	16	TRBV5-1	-	CASSPAGTQANEKLFF	TGCGCCAGCAGCCCCGCCGGGACACAAGCTAATGAAAAACTGTTTTTT
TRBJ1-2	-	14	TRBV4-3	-	CASSQDLSPYGYTF	TGCGCCAGCAGCCAAGACCTGAGCCCGTATGGCTACACCTTC
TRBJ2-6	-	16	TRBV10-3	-	CAINRGAISGANVLTF	TGTGCCATCAATCGGGGGGCGATCTCTGGGGCCAACGTCCTGACTTTC
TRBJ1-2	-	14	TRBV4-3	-	CASSQVRGSTGYTF	TGCGCCAGCAGCCAAGTTAGGGGAAGCACTGGCTACACCTTC
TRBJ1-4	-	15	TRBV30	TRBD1	CAWSVQGGTNEKLFF	TGTGCCTGGAGTGTACAGGGGGGGACTAATGAAAAACTGTTTTTT
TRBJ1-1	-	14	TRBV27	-	CASKGAVLNTEAFF	TGTGCCAGCAAAGGAGCGGTATTGAACACTGAAGCTTTCTTT
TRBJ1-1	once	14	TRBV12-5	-	CASGLGQVNTEAFF	TGTGCTAGTGGCCTGGGACAAGTGAACACTGAAGCTTTCTTT
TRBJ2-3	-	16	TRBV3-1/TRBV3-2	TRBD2	CASSQALAGGTDTQYF	TGTGCCAGCAGCCAAGCCCTAGCGGGAGGAACAGATACGCAGTATTTT
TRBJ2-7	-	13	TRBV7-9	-	CASSLERGAEQYF	TGTGCCAGCAGCTTAGAACGGGGGGCCGAGCAGTACTTC
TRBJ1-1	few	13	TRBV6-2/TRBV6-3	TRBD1	CASSWTGRTEAFF	TGTGCCAGCAGTTGGACAGGGCGAACTGAAGCTTTCTTT
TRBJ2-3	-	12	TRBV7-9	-	CASSFTEDTQYF	TGTGCCAGCAGTTTTACAGAAGATACGCAGTATTTT
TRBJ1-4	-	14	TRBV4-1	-	CASSQRDSEEKLFF	TGCGCCAGCAGCCAAAGGGACTCGGAGGAAAAACTGTTTTTT
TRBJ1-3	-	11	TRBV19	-	CASRSSYTIYF	TGTGCCAGTCGTTCCTCGTACACCATATATTTT
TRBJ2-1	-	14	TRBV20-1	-	CSANDHPPGLEQFF	TGCAGTGCTAATGACCACCCCCCGGGTTTGGAGCAGTTCTTC
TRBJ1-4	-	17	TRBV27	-	CASSALQARAGGEKLFF	TGTGCCAGCAGTGCGCTACAGGCCCGGGCCGGGGGTGAAAAACTGTTTTTT
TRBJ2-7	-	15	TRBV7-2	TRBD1	CASSLAGTGIYEQYF	TGTGCCAGCAGCTTAGCCGGGACAGGGATCTACGAGCAGTACTTC
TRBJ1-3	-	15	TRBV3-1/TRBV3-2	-	CASSQRGVGGNTIYF	TGTGCCAGCAGCCAGCGGGGAGTGGGAGGAAACACCATATATTTT
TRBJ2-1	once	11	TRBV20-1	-	CSATQGHEQFF	TGCAGTGCTACACAGGGTCATGAGCAGTTCTTC
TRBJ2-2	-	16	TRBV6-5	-	CASSYSTPSGTGELFF	TGTGCCAGCAGTTACTCGACGCCTTCGGGCACCGGGGAGCTGTTTTTT
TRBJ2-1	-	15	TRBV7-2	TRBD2	CASSLRPSGRNEQFF	TGTGCCAGCAGCTTACGGCCTAGCGGCCGCAATGAGCAGTTCTTC
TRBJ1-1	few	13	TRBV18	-	CASTLGESTEAFF	TGTGCCAGTACGCTCGGGGAGTCCACTGAAGCTTTCTTT
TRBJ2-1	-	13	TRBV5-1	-	CASSAELVNEQFF	TGCGCCAGCAGCGCCGAATTAGTCAATGAGCAGTTCTTC
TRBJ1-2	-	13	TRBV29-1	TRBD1	CSVPGTGNYGYTF	TGCAGCGTTCCCGGGACAGGGAACTATGGCTACACCTTC
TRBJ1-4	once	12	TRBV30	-	CAWSPGGEKLFF	TGTGCCTGGAGTCCCGGCGGAGAAAAACTGTTTTTT
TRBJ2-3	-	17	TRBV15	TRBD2	CATSRAQGAGGTDTQYF	TGTGCCACCAGCAGAGCCCAGGGAGCGGGGGGGACAGATACGCAGTATTTT
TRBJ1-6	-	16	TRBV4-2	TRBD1	CASSQGAGGYNSPLHF	TGTGCCAGCAGCCAAGGAGCAGGGGGCTATAATTCACCCCTCCACTTT
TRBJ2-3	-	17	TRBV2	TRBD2	CASSEARTSGGTDTQYF	TGTGCCAGCAGTGAAGCGCGGACTAGCGGGGGCACAGATACGCAGTATTTT
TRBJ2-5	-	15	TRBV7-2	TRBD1	CASSLFQGARETQYF	TGTGCCAGCAGCTTATTCCAGGGGGCGCGTGAGACCCAGTACTTC
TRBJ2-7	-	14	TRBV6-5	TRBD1	CASSPTGLPYEQYF	TGTGCCAGCAGCCCGACAGGGTTACCCTACGAGCAGTACTTC
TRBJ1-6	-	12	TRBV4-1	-	CASSQPHSPLHF	TGCGCCAGCAGCCAACCACACTCACCCCTCCACTTT
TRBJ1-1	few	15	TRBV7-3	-	CASSSGQIGTTEAFF	TGTGCCAGCAGCTCCGGACAGATCGGTACCACTGAAGCTTTCTTT
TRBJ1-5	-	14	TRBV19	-	CASGAGRNNQPQHF	TGTGCCAGTGGGGCAGGCCGCAACAATCAGCCCCAGCATTTT
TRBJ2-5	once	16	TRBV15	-	CATSRDMVGVQETQYF	TGTGCCACCAGCAGAGATATGGTCGGTGTGCAAGAGACCCAGTACTTC
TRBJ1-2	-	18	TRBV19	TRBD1	CASTRGVGQRHPNYGYTF	TGTGCCAGTACTAGAGGAGTGGGACAGAGACACCCTAACTATGGCTACACCTTC
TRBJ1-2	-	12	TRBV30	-	CAWSGVGYGYTF	TGTGCCTGGAGTGGGGTCGGGTATGGCTACACCTTC
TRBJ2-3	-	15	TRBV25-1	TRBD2	CASSKGGGATDTQYF	TGTGCCAGCAGTAAGGGCGGGGGAGCCACAGATACGCAGTATTTT
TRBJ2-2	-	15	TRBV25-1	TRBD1	CASSDRHRGSGELFF	TGTGCCAGCAGTGACCGACACAGGGGGTCCGGGGAGCTGTTTTTT
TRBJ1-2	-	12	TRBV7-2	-	CASSADKGGYTF	TGTGCCAGCAGCGCAGACAAGGGGGGCTACACCTTC
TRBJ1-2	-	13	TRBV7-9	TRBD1	CASSIQGNYGYTF	TGTGCCAGCAGCATACAGGGGAACTATGGCTACACCTTC
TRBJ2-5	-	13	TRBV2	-	CASGRGYQETQYF	TGTGCCAGCGGGCGGGGATACCAAGAGACCCAGTACTTC
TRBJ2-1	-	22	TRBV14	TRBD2	CASSQPPDRPGRGEREVNEQFF	TGTGCCAGCAGCCAGCCGCCTGATAGACCGGGGAGGGGCGAGCGGGAGGTCAATGAGCAGTTCTTC
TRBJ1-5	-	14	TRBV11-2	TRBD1	CASSRTGGYQPQHF	TGTGCCAGCAGCCGGACAGGGGGTTATCAGCCCCAGCATTTT
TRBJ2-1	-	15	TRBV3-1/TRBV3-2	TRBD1	CASSPRLTGTGGKFF	TGTGCCAGCAGCCCCCGATTGACCGGGACAGGGGGCAAGTTCTTC
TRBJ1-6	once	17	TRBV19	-	CASSRGKGLVGDSPLHF	TGTGCCAGTAGTCGGGGGAAAGGGTTAGTAGGGGATTCACCCCTCCACTTT
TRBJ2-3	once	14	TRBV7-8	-	CASSRDAPGDTQYF	TGTGCCAGCAGCCGGGATGCCCCGGGGGATACGCAGTATTTT
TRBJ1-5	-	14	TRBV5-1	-	CASTPLGGNQPQHF	TGCGCCAGCACCCCCCTCGGCGGTAATCAGCCCCAGCATTTT
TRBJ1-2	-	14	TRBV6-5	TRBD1	CASSYEGANYGYTF	TGTGCCAGCAGTTATGAGGGGGCAAACTATGGCTACACCTTC
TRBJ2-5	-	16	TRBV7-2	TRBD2	CASSLDLAGGVETQYF	TGTGCCAGCAGCTTAGACTTAGCGGGGGGGGTAGAGACCCAGTACTTC
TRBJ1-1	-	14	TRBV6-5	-	CASSYSAGATEAFF	TGTGCCAGCAGTTACTCGGCAGGGGCCACTGAAGCTTTCTTT
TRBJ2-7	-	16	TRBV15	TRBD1	CATSRGGTGRSYEQYF	TGTGCCACCAGCCGAGGCGGGACAGGGAGGTCCTACGAGCAGTACTTC
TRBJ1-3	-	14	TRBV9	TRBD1	CASSVRDRGNTIYF	TGTGCCAGCAGCGTCCGGGACAGAGGAAACACCATATATTTT
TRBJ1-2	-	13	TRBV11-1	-	CASSSTVSYGYTF	TGTGCCAGCAGTTCGACTGTTTCCTATGGCTACACCTTC
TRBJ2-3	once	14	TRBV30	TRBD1	CAWSTQGGTDTQYF	TGTGCCTGGAGCACACAGGGGGGCACAGATACGCAGTATTTT